What follows describes a single T cell receptor (beta chain). Some clones are missing from TCRdb's copy, which holds only in-frame ones; the method was immunoSEQ multiplex PCR. The table records approximately 190,000 clones, about 88% of them present only once. The sample comes from a study of blood T cell repertoires in COVID-19. Turning to the study itself: Samples came from the United States, Italy and Spain, spanning acute and convalescent COVID-19.

Trimming shortened V by 0 bases and J by 3 bases, and 15 bases separated the two germline ends. Germline CDR1 and CDR2: MGHRA and YSYEKL. The CDR3 covers 16 residues. The receptor's source is a man between 65 and 85 years old with active or convalescent COVID-19. The J gene is TRBJ2-7, the V gene TRBV4-1, with D possibly TRBD2 on 5 matching bases. The sequenced sample consisted of peripheral blood. This CDR3 reads CASSQDRASLSYEQYF. The CDR3, as DNA: TGCGCCAGCAGCCAAGATCGGGCTAGCTTAAGCTACGAGCAGTACTTC.